This T cell receptor beta chain was recorded in a study of OX40 agonist ivuxolimab in advanced cancers. Study-level background: Under the entry rules, prior anti-PD-1, anti-PD-L1 or anti-CTLA-4 therapy was allowed, and roughly 41% had some.

This clone occurred many times. Antigen specificity is unknown. This CDR3 region has 14 residues. Trimming pared 4 bases from V and 8 bases from J, leaving 15 bases between. Germline CDR1 and CDR2: SGDLS and YYNGEE. The data were produced by immunoSEQ multiplex PCR, yet TCRdb's version contains in-frame clones alone and is incomplete. The sample shows 90,000 to 120,000 clones, 75% to 95% of them seen only once. Points from the study as a whole: Both CD4+ and CD8+ T cell populations in blood had undergone clonal expansion by week 6 at 0.1 to 3.0 mg/kg. In a subset of nonresponders, normalized T-cell clonal expansion was also low. Average numbers of expanded clones were greater in CD8+ T cells than in CD4+.

This sequence originates from an adult with an advanced solid tumor such as melanoma, head and neck, liver or kidney cancer. This chain uses TRBV9 with TRBJ1-4; D gene uncertain. The source was CD4+ or CD8+ T cells sorted from blood, collected in a trial of the OX40 agonist ivuxolimab. CDR3 sequence reads: CASSLGDRGEKLFF. CDR3 bases: TGTGCCAGCAGCCTCGGAGATCGAGGGGAAAAACTGTTTTTT.